Shown below are 13 T cell receptor beta chains from a single sample sequenced in a study of blood T cell repertoires in COVID-19. The repertoire was sequenced with immunoSEQ multiplex PCR; TCRdb's copy has only in-frame clones and lacks some. The sample lists around 150,000 clones, about four fifths occurring once. Sequencing was performed on PBMCs or T cells enriched from blood (not recorded which). These receptors were taken from a woman between 45 and 65 years old with acute COVID-19.

The chain has TRBV7-6 and TRBJ2-7, with D perhaps TRBD2 (6 bases). Looked up from germline, CDR1 is SGHVS and CDR2 is FNYEAQ. V dropped 4 bases and J dropped 2 bases, with 12 bases sitting between them. This CDR3 is 14 amino acids long. CDR3 bases: TGTGCCAGCAGCTCCGCGGGGCGGACCTACGAGCAGTACTTC. It is translated as CASSSAGRTYEQYF.

This chain joins TRBV7-9 and TRBJ2-3; 7 positions match TRBD2. Germline CDR1 and CDR2: SEHNR and FQNEAQ (reference sequence). The CDR3 spans 16 residues. V dropped 2 bases and J dropped 2; count of bases not matched to a gene: 7. In DNA form, the CDR3 reads TGTGCCAGCAGCTTATCCCCAAGCGGGGACACAGATACGCAGTATTTT. Its translation is CASSLSPSGDTDTQYF. The whole variable domain, remainder taken from reference TRBV7-9 and TRBJ2-3, is DTGVSQNPRHKITKRGQNVTFRCDPISEHNRLYWYRQTLGQGPEFLTYFQNEAQLEKSRLLSDRFSAERPKGSFSTLEIQRTEQGDSAMYLCASSLSPSGDTDTQYFGPGTRLTVL.

Written as DNA, the CDR3 is TGTGCCAGCAGTTTAATGGGACACCTCACAGATACGCAGTATTTT. Translated, it gives CASSLMGHLTDTQYF. The chain has TRBV27 and TRBJ2-3; D possibly corresponds to TRBD1 (6 bases). Trimming pared 2 bases from V and 2 bases from J, leaving 11 bases between. Germline V gene sequence: CDR1 MNHEY, CDR2 SMNVEV (reference sequence). CDR3 length equals 15 residues.

The V call is TRBV18, the J call TRBJ2-5; TRBD1 matches 7 bases. Germline CDR1 is KGHSH and CDR2 is LQKENI. Trimming at V came to 5 bases and at J to 1 base, leaving 7 bases not matched to a gene. This CDR3 comprises 15 residues. Here the CDR3 DNA reads TGTGCCAGCTCAGGTTCACAGGGGTTCCAAGAGACCCAGTACTTC. It encodes CASSGSQGFQETQYF.

V and J are TRBV6-5 and TRBJ1-2; D perhaps matches TRBD1 (5 bases). The V gene's germline CDR1 is MNHEY and CDR2 SVGAGI. The CDR3 is 10 residues long. Trimming left V 7 bases short and J 6 bases short, with 6 bases between. This CDR3 reads CASTGNGYTF. The CDR3, as DNA: TGTGCCAGCACAGGGAATGGCTACACCTTC.

The chain couples TRBV6-4 to TRBJ2-7; D might be TRBD2 (6 bases). The length of the CDR3 is 15 residues. Germline V lookup: CDR1 MRHNA, CDR2 SNTAGT. Trimming pared 7 bases from V and 1 base from J, leaving 17 bases between. The DNA of the CDR3 is TGTGCCAGCAACCCGGACTACCTCGGGTCCTACGAGCAGTACTTC. The encoded protein is CASNPDYLGSYEQYF.

The V and J genes are TRBV29-1 and TRBJ1-3; TRBD1 aligns across 7 bases. CDR1 is SQVTM and CDR2 is ANQGSEA in the germline V gene. V was pared by 6 bases and J by 0 bases, with 5 bases of the junction left unmatched. This CDR3 is 14 amino acids long. CDR3 region: CSVRGQLSGNTIYF. The DNA for the CDR3 is TGCAGCGTAAGGGGACAGCTCTCTGGAAACACCATATATTTT.

J is TRBJ2-2 and V is TRBV6-1, with 11 bases fitting TRBD2. The CDR3 sequence is 16 residues long. The germline V gene encodes CDR1 MNHNS and CDR2 SASEGT. Trimming took 4 bases from V and 4 from J; bases not matched to a gene: 5. The CDR3 here is CASSAGLADVTGELFF. DNA for the CDR3: TGTGCCAGCAGTGCGGGACTAGCGGATGTCACCGGGGAGCTGTTTTTT.

The CDR3 here is CASSSGTSGLRETQYF. In DNA, the CDR3 is TGTGCCAGCAGCTCCGGGACTAGCGGACTTCGAGAGACCCAGTACTTC. This rearrangement joins TRBV5-4 to TRBJ2-5; TRBD2 matches at 11 bases. CDR1 is SGHNT and CDR2 is YYREEE in the germline V gene (reference sequence). The CDR3 contains 16 residues. The ends lost 3 bases at V and 4 bases at J; junction bases unmatched: 8.

The chain has TRBV6-2 or TRBV6-3 and TRBJ2-6, with D maybe TRBD1 (6 bases). The CDR3 runs 18 residues. The V gene lost 4 bases and the J gene lost 0 bases, with 16 bases spanning the gap. The germline V gene encodes CDR1 MNHEY and CDR2 SVGEGT. The DNA for the CDR3 is TGTGCCAGCAGTTCCAGGGACATAAGATTCTCTGGGGCCAACGTCCTGACTTTC. This sequence encodes CASSSRDIRFSGANVLTF.

The chain recombines TRBV6-2 or TRBV6-3 with TRBJ2-3; the match to TRBD2 covers 7 bases. V was pared by 2 bases and J by 2 bases, with 4 bases of the junction left unmatched. CDR3 length: 15 amino acids. Germline CDR1 is MNHEY and CDR2 is SVGEGT. The CDR3: CASSYSLAVTDTQYF. The CDR3 bases are TGTGCCAGCAGTTACAGTCTAGCGGTCACAGATACGCAGTATTTT.

The chain carries TRBV6-6 and TRBJ2-5; 9 nucleotides agree with TRBD2. Losses at the gene ends were 6 bases for V and 5 bases for J; bases not matched to a gene: 4. Germline V gene sequence: CDR1 MNHNY, CDR2 SVGAGI (reference sequence). There are 13 residues in the CDR3. The CDR3 protein is CASRPAGGETQYF. The DNA of the CDR3 is TGTGCCAGCAGGCCGGCGGGAGGGGAGACCCAGTACTTC.

CDR3: CASSPAGGGIIRQYF. CDR3 nucleotide sequence: TGCGCCAGCAGCCCGGCGGGAGGAGGGATTATTAGGCAGTACTTC. The chain has TRBV5-1 and TRBJ2-7; 8 nucleotides match TRBD2. Germline CDR1 reads SGHRS; CDR2 reads YFSETQ. This CDR3 comprises 15 residues. V was pared by 4 bases and J by 9 bases, with 15 bases of the junction left unmatched.